The 2 T cell receptor beta chains reported below all come from one sample, sequenced in a study of preoperative IRX-2 immunotherapy in early breast cancer. Produced via immunoSEQ multiplex PCR; TCRdb's table is partial and in-frame only. The repertoire holds approximately 30,000 clones, more than 90% seen once, with about 6.8% in the top ten. Treatment meaning: preoperative locoregional IRX-2 cytokine immunotherapy. The sample was taken from a patient treated with IRX-2 immunotherapy. The receptors derive from a human donor with breast cancer.

CDR3 nucleotides: TGTGCCAGCAGCTCCCGTGGGGCAGGGCTCGCTAACTATGGCTACACCTTC. This sequence encodes CASSSRGAGLANYGYTF. This chain links TRBV11-2 with TRBJ1-2, with a weak D call TRBD1 (5 bases). The CDR3 has 17 residues. Germline V CDR1 and CDR2: SGHAT, FQNNGV. The V gene lost 4 bases and the J gene lost 0 bases, with 18 bases spanning the gap.

This chain connects TRBV25-1 to TRBJ2-7; D could derive from TRBD1 or TRBD2 (7 bases each). V lost 3 bases to trimming and J lost 3 bases, with 15 bases between them. There are 15 residues in the CDR3. Germline loops: CDR1 MGHDK, CDR2 SYGVNS. The CDR3 loop is CASSDGGTESYEQYF. For the CDR3, the DNA is TGTGCCAGCAGTGACGGGGGGACAGAAAGCTACGAGCAGTACTTC.